Listed here are 26 T cell receptor beta chains from one sample, sequenced in a study of cytomegalovirus exposure and HLA in healthy donors. With 60 Vbeta and 13 Jbeta primers, the PCR was carried out. The assay was immunoSEQ multiplex PCR, and TCRdb's table has in-frame clones only and misses some. The sample table sets out about 140,000 clones. Source material: PBMCs. Source of these receptors: a woman in her late teens or twenties in good health and CMV-seronegative.

The chain recombines TRBV6-1 with TRBJ2-3; 9 nucleotides agree with TRBD1. CDR3 length equals 16 residues. V lost 2 bases to trimming and J lost 6 bases; unmatched junction nucleotides: 9. Germline assignment: CDR1 MNHNS and CDR2 SASEGT. In DNA, the CDR3 is TGTGCCAGCAGTGAACCGGCCGGGACAGGGTTGGATACGCAGTATTTT. This sequence encodes CASSEPAGTGLDTQYF.

V usage is TRBV9 and J usage is TRBJ2-5; TRBD2 matches at 10 bases. Germline assignment: CDR1 SGDLS and CDR2 YYNGEE. The CDR3 has 16 residues. The V and J ends lost 2 bases and 4 bases, in that order; junction bases with no gene match: 8. Here the CDR3 DNA reads TGTGCCAGCAGCGTCTCTAGCGGGAGCTACGGAGAGACCCAGTACTTC. Translating gives CASSVSSGSYGETQYF. The full variable domain, with the rest looked up from reference TRBV9 and TRBJ2-5, is DSGVTQTPKHLITATGQRVTLRCSPRSGDLSVYWYQQSLDQGLQFLIQYYNGEERAKGNILERFSAQQFPDLHSELNLSSLELGDSALYFCASSVSSGSYGETQYFGPGTRLLVL.

With respect to this clone: An end of the junction does not agree with germline; a read error may underlie this. Other nucleotide sequences in the sample specify the same CDR3. V gene TRBV7-8 combines with J gene TRBJ1-5; no clear D. The germline CDR1 and CDR2 sequences are SGHVS and FQNEAQ. The CDR3 sequence is 13 residues long. CDR3 in DNA: TGTGCCAGCAGCTTGGGCAGGAATCAGCCCCAGCACTTT. Translated, it gives CASSLGRNQPQHF.

This sequence joins TRBV19 and TRBJ2-5; possibly TRBD1 for D (6 bases). The J call may be in error: the DNA end matches TRBJ2-7 better. There are 15 residues in the CDR3. Germline CDR1 and CDR2: LNHDA and SQIVND (reference sequence). CDR3 bases: TGTGCCAGTAGTATAGAGAAGACAGGCCGCTACGAGCAGTACTTC. Its protein product is CASSIEKTGRYEQYF.

Regarding this clone: The sample has other DNA sequences that encode this CDR3 too. The chain couples TRBV19 to TRBJ1-4, with D maybe TRBD1 (6 bases). Looked up from germline, CDR1 is LNHDA and CDR2 is SQIVND (reference sequence). The CDR3 is 13 amino acids. Trimming cost V 4 bases and J 7 bases, with 10 bases left between them. CDR3 sequence reads: CASSKGQAEKLFF. CDR3 sequence (DNA): TGTGCCAGTAGTAAGGGACAAGCTGAAAAACTGTTTTTT.

This chain connects TRBV6-6 to TRBJ2-1, with 10 nucleotides matching TRBD2. The CDR3 sequence is 14 residues long. After removal of 4 bases from V and 7 bases from J, the junction contained 4 bases not matched to a gene. The germline V gene encodes CDR1 MNHNY and CDR2 SVGAGI (reference sequence). CDR3 DNA: TGTGCCAGCAGTTGGGGACTAGCGAGGAATGAGCAGTTCTTC. This sequence encodes CASSWGLARNEQFF.

The chain combines TRBV7-9 with TRBJ1-1; 9 bases map to TRBD1. This CDR3 region has 14 residues. Germline CDR1 and CDR2: SEHNR and FQNEAQ (reference sequence). V lost 4 bases, J lost 6 bases, and 6 bases stayed unmatched. CDR3 region: CASSSQQGAAEAFF. For the CDR3, the DNA is TGTGCCAGCAGCTCGCAACAGGGGGCGGCTGAAGCTTTCTTT.

This sequence joins TRBV10-1 and TRBJ2-1; TRBD2 is a possible D gene (5 bases). Trimming pared 4 bases from V and 5 bases from J, leaving 12 bases between. The germline V gene encodes CDR1 WNHNN and CDR2 SYGVQD (reference sequence). This CDR3 comprises 14 residues. The CDR3 sequence: CASSVGSEDNEQFF. In DNA, the CDR3 is TGCGCCAGCAGTGTCGGTAGCGAGGACAATGAGCAGTTCTTC.

The chain links TRBV6-6 to TRBJ2-7; 9 bases align to TRBD2. The CDR3 loop spans 16 amino acids. Trimming cost V 0 bases and J 3 bases; bases outside gene matches: 6. From germline, CDR1 is MNHNY and CDR2 SVGAGI (reference sequence). CDR3 nucleotides: TGTGCCAGCAGTTACTCGGTGGGAGCGGGGGGCTACGAGCAGTACTTC. Translating gives CASSYSVGAGGYEQYF.

The rearrangement uses TRBV5-6 and TRBJ1-1; 7 nucleotides match TRBD1. Germline V gene sequence: CDR1 SGHDT, CDR2 YYEEEE. After removal of 0 bases from V and 3 bases from J, the junction contained 2 bases not matched to a gene. The CDR3 totals 14 residues. The CDR3 is CASSLGDRDTEAFF. The CDR3 DNA follows: TGTGCCAGCAGCTTGGGGGACAGAGACACTGAAGCTTTCTTT.

This chain joins TRBV10-2 and TRBJ2-1, with 11 positions matching TRBD2. This CDR3 comprises 14 residues. Germline assignment: CDR1 WSHSY and CDR2 SAAADI. The junction had 5 bases not matched to a gene; V was cut back by 7 bases and J by 6 bases. For the CDR3, the DNA is TGCGCCAGCACCCTTAGCGGGAGGGCCAATGAGCAGTTCTTC. It yields the protein CASTLSGRANEQFF.

This chain uses TRBV10-3 with TRBJ1-2, with D tentatively TRBD1 (5 bases). The CDR3 length is 12 residues. Trimming took off 6 bases at V and 6 bases at J, with 11 bases between the two ends. The germline V gene has CDR1 ENHRY and CDR2 SYGVKD. The CDR3 sequence is CAISREGDGYTF. The CDR3 coding sequence is TGTGCCATCAGCAGGGAGGGTGATGGCTACACCTTC.

The genes are TRBV15 and TRBJ1-6, with D hard to call. The CDR3 has 14 residues. The germline V gene encodes CDR1 LNHNV and CDR2 YYDKDF (reference sequence). Trimming stripped 5 bases from V and 4 bases from J, with 9 bases between. CDR3 coding DNA: TGTGCCACCAGCTTACAAATATATAATTCACCCCTCCACTTT. Protein sequence: CATSLQIYNSPLHF.

The chain joins TRBV7-8 to TRBJ2-1; 8 bases are a match to TRBD2. Germline CDR1 and CDR2: SGHVS and FQNEAQ. This CDR3 is 15 amino acids long. With 1 base clipped from V and 4 bases from J, the junction kept 3 bases outside the gene matches. DNA for the CDR3: TGTGCCAGCAGCTTAGAACTAGCGGCATACAATGAGCAGTTCTTC. Translation: CASSLELAAYNEQFF.

This rearrangement joins TRBV9 to TRBJ2-3; 9 positions agree with TRBD2. Trimming cost V 0 bases and J 0 bases; bases outside gene matches: 8. This CDR3 comprises 18 residues. Germline V gene data show CDR1 as SGDLS and CDR2 as YYNGEE. CDR3 amino acids: CASSVEASGALSTDTQYF. The CDR3 DNA is TGTGCCAGCAGCGTAGAGGCTAGCGGGGCACTTAGCACAGATACGCAGTATTTT.

The gene calls are TRBV5-4 and TRBJ2-7; 9 positions agree with TRBD2. J gave up 6 bases and V 0 bases, and 10 bases lay outside the gene matches. The CDR3 is 16 residues long. Germline assignment: CDR1 SGHNT and CDR2 YYREEE (reference sequence). The CDR3 DNA is TGTGCCAGCAGCTTGGGGGGAGCGGGAGGCTCTCGCGAGCAGTACTTC. Translation: CASSLGGAGGSREQYF.

The chain employs TRBV2 and TRBJ1-4, with 8 nucleotides matching TRBD1. There are 13 residues in the CDR3. V dropped 6 bases and J dropped 6; count of bases not matched to a gene: 3. CDR1 and CDR2 (germline): SNHLY, FYNNEI. This CDR3 is CASRVTGDEKLFF. Here the CDR3 DNA reads TGTGCCAGCAGGGTGACAGGGGATGAAAAACTGTTTTTT.

The gene calls are TRBV6-7 and TRBJ2-3; 9 nucleotides match TRBD2. TRBV6-7 falls under the ORF class, with uncertain function. The trim removed 11 bases at V and 1 base at J, leaving 10 bases unmatched. This CDR3 has 15 residues. This CDR3 is CALKPRTSGTDTQYF. As DNA, the CDR3 is TGTGCCCTAAAACCCCGGACTAGCGGCACAGATACGCAGTATTTT.

V usage is TRBV6-5 and J usage is TRBJ2-5, with 12 bases identical to TRBD2. The germline gives CDR1 MNHEY, CDR2 SVGAGI. With V trimmed by 0 bases and J by 7 bases, 6 bases remained unmatched. This CDR3 is 16 amino acids long. The CDR3 coding sequence is TGTGCCAGCAGTTACTCGCTAGCGGGAGGGCCGGGGACCCAGTACTTC. It is translated as CASSYSLAGGPGTQYF.

Here the CDR3 reads CASSPTTTGATFDNEQFF. CDR3 nucleotide sequence: TGTGCCAGCAGTCCTACTACTACAGGGGCAACTTTCGACAATGAGCAGTTCTTC. The genes are TRBV9 and TRBJ2-1; 7 nucleotides align to TRBD1. Germline CDR1 SGDLS, CDR2 YYNGEE. This CDR3 has 18 amino acids. The J segment lost 5 bases and the V segment lost 5 bases, leaving 19 bases of the junction unmatched.

The genes are TRBV5-6 and TRBJ1-2; D is ambiguous. In germline, CDR1 is SGHDT, CDR2 YYEEEE. Trimming removed 0 bases from V and 1 base from J, with 10 bases in between. The CDR3 covers 15 residues. DNA for the CDR3: TGTGCCAGCAGCTTGGGACTGAGTTTTAACTATGGCTACACCTTC. Translation gives CASSLGLSFNYGYTF.

This rearrangement joins TRBV28 to TRBJ1-5, with D unresolved. This CDR3 comprises 17 residues. Trimming left V 5 bases short and J 0 bases short, with 17 bases between. Germline V gene sequence: CDR1 MDHEN, CDR2 SYDVKM. This CDR3 reads CASSPPNRGYSNQPQHF. CDR3 nucleotide sequence: TGTGCCAGCAGTCCCCCTAATCGAGGGTATAGCAATCAGCCCCAGCATTTT.

The V gene is TRBV28, the J gene TRBJ1-2; D is ambiguous. CDR3 length equals 15 residues. V dropped 1 base and J dropped 6 bases, with 15 bases sitting between them. Germline CDR1 MDHEN, CDR2 SYDVKM. The CDR3 DNA reads TGTGCCAGCAGTTTATTGGGCAGCCGACCACATGGCTACACCTTC. Translating it yields CASSLLGSRPHGYTF.

Frequency places this clone as medium-sized. The V gene is TRBV4-2, the J gene TRBJ2-7; D might be TRBD2 (6 bases). This CDR3 has 15 residues. Germline-derived CDR1 and CDR2 are LGHNA and YNFKEQ. V shed 0 bases and J shed 4 bases, with 13 bases lying between them. This CDR3 reads CASSQEALAIYEQYF. The DNA for the CDR3 is TGTGCCAGCAGCCAAGAGGCTCTAGCGATATACGAGCAGTACTTC.

V usage is TRBV4-1 and J usage is TRBJ2-3; D possibly corresponds to TRBD1 (6 bases). The CDR3 is made up of 15 amino acids. V was cut by 4 bases and J by 6 bases, with 17 bases left in between. CDR1 and CDR2 (germline): MGHRA, YSYEKL. Here the CDR3 reads CASSLTTGPGDTQYF. CDR3 in DNA: TGCGCCAGCAGCCTTACGACAGGCCCCGGGGATACGCAGTATTTT.

V and J are TRBV28 and TRBJ2-2; 12 positions match TRBD1. This CDR3 comprises 17 residues. V lost 3 bases to trimming and J lost 5 bases; unmatched junction nucleotides: 7. Germline CDR1 MDHEN, CDR2 SYDVKM. The CDR3 reads CASSFLGQGARTGELFF. The DNA for the CDR3 is TGTGCCAGCAGTTTTTTGGGACAGGGGGCGCGAACCGGGGAGCTGTTTTTT.